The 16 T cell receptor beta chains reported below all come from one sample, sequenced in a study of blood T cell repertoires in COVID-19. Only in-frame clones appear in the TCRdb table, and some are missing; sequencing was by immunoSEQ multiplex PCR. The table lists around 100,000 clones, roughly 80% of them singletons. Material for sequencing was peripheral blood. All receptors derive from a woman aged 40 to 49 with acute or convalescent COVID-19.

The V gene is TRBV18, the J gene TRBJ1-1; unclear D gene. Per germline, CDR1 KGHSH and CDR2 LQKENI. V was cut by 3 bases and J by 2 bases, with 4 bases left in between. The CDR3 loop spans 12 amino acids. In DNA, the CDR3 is TGTGCCAGCTCACCTTCAAACACTGAAGCTTTCTTT. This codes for CASSPSNTEAFF. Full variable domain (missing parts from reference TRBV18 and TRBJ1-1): NAGVMQNPRHLVRRRGQEARLRCSPMKGHSHVYWYRQLPEEGLKFMVYLQKENIIDESGMPKERFSAEFPKEGPSILRIQQVVRGDSAAYFCASSPSNTEAFFGQGTRLTVV.

CDR3 DNA: TGTGCCAGCAGCTTAGCCAGGGATAGCAATCAGCCCCAGCATTTT. It codes for CASSLARDSNQPQHF. The chain carries TRBV7-6 and TRBJ1-5; weak D call: TRBD1 (5 bases). Trimming removed 0 bases from V and 0 bases from J, with 6 bases in between. The CDR3 consists of 15 residues. Germline V gene data show CDR1 as SGHVS and CDR2 as FNYEAQ.

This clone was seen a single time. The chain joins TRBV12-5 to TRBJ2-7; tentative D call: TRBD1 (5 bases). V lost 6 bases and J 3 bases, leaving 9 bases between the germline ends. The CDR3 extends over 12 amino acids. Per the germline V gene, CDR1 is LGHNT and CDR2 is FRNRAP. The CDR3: CASGPDSYEQYF. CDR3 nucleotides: TGTGCTAGTGGCCCAGACAGCTACGAGCAGTACTTC.

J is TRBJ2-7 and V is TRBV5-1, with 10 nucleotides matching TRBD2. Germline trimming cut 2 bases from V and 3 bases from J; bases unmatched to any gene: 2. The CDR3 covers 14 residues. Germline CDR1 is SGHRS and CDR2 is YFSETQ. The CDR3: CASSLPSGGYEQYF. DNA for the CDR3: TGCGCCAGCAGCTTACCTAGCGGGGGCTACGAGCAGTACTTC.

CDR3 sequence (DNA): TGTGCCAGCAGCCTCGCCGATACAGGGAAGGAAAACACCATATATTTT. Encoded protein: CASSLADTGKENTIYF. The rearrangement links TRBV6-6 to TRBJ1-3; D is perhaps TRBD1 (6 bases). V gave up 6 bases and J gave up 6 bases, with 21 bases separating them. Germline V gives CDR1 MNHNY, CDR2 SVGAGI (reference sequence). There are 16 residues in the CDR3.

CDR3 region: CASSKSRQGNTGELFF. DNA for the CDR3: TGTGCCAGCAGCAAATCGCGACAGGGGAACACCGGGGAGCTGTTTTTT. The chain joins TRBV21-1 to TRBJ2-2; the table's D call, TRBD1, has no DNA check behind it. TRBV21-1 is shown as a pseudogene. CDR3 size: 16 residues.

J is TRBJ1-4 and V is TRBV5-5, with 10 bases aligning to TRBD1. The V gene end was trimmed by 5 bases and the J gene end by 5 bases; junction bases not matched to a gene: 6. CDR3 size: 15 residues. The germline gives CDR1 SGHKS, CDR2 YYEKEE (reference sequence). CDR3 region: CASSDPGQGNEKLFF. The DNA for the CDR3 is TGTGCCAGCAGTGACCCGGGACAGGGGAATGAAAAACTGTTTTTT.

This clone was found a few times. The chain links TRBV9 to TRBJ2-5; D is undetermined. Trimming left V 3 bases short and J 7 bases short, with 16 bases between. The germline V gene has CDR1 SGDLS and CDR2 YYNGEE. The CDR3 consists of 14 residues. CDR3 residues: CASSETPMGATQYF. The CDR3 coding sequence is TGTGCCAGCAGCGAAACTCCTATGGGCGCGACCCAGTACTTC.

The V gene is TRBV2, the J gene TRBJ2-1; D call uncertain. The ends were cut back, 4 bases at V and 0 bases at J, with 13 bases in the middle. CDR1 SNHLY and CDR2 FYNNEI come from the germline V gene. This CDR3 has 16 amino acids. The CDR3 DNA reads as TGTGCCAGCAGTGGGATACAGTCAAACTCCTACAATGAGCAGTTCTTC. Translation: CASSGIQSNSYNEQFF.

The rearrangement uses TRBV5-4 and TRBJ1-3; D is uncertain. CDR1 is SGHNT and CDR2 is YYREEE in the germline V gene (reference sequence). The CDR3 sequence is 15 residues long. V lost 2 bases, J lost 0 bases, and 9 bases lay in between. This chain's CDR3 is CASSLGGSSGNTIYF. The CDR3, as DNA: TGTGCCAGCAGCTTAGGAGGATCCTCTGGAAACACCATATATTTT.

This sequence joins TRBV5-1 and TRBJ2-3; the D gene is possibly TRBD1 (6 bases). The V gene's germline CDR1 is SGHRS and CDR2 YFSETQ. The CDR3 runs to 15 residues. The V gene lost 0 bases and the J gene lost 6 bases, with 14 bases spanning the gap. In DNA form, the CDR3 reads TGCGCCAGCAGCTTGGGAACAGGGACCCGGGATACGCAGTATTTT. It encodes CASSLGTGTRDTQYF.

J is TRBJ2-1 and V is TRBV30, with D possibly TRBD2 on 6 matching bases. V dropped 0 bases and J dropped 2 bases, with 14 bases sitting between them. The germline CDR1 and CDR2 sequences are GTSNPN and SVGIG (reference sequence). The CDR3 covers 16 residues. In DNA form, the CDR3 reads TGTGCCTGGAGTGTTTACCCGGACTATACCTACAATGAGCAGTTCTTC. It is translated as CAWSVYPDYTYNEQFF.

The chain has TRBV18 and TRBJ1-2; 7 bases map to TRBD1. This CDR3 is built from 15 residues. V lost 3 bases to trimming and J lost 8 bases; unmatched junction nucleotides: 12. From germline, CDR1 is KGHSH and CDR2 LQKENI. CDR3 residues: CASSPAPGGSEGYTF. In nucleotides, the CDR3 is TGTGCCAGCTCACCTGCCCCAGGGGGTAGCGAGGGCTACACCTTC.

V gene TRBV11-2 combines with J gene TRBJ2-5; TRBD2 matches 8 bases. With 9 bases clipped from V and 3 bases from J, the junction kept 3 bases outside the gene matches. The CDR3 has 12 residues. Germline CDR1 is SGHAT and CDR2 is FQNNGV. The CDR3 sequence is CARELAEETQYF. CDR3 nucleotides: TGTGCCAGAGAACTAGCGGAAGAGACCCAGTACTTC.

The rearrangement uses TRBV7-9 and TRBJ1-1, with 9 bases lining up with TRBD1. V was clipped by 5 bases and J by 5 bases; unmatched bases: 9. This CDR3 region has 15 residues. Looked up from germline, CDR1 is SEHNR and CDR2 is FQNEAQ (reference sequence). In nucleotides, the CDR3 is TGTGCCAGCAGCCAGGGGACAGGGTTGAGGACTGAAGCTTTCTTT. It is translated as CASSQGTGLRTEAFF.

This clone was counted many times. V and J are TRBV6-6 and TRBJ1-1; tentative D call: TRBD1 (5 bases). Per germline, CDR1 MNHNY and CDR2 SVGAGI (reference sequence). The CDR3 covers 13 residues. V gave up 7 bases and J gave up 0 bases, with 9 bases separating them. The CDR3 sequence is CASIDRLNTEAFF. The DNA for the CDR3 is TGTGCCAGCATCGACAGACTGAACACTGAAGCTTTCTTT.